A selection of T cell receptor beta chains follows, all from one sample in a study of CD8 T cells in Susac syndrome. TCRdb used MiXCR to reprocess the immunoSEQ multiplex PCR reads, holding one entry per CDR3 protein. Of about 300,000 distinct CDR3 sequences in the sample, 70% to 90% were seen once. Sequenced: CD8+ T cells from PBMCs. The source is a human donor with multiple sclerosis. The CDR3 runs from the conserved cysteine through the conserved F or W. Fields, in order: J gene, V gene, CDR3 protein.

>TRBJ1-4|TRBV7-3
CASSLTLGEELFF
>TRBJ2-7|TRBV27
CASSSRSSGQRGEQYF
>TRBJ1-3|TRBV20-1
CSALTFSGNTIYF
>TRBJ2-2|TRBV2
CASTPRGGTANTGELFF
>TRBJ2-3|TRBV3-1
CASSRGGLGYTSTDTQYF
>TRBJ1-1|TRBV9
CASSGGTGGWTEAFF
>TRBJ2-3|TRBV18
CASSPSRLAGGTDTQYF
>TRBJ1-2|TRBV28
CASSLPPTDGNYGYTF
>TRBJ2-5|TRBV20-1
CSAPPVGTEGTQYF
>TRBJ2-1|TRBV2
CASSEERDHYNEQFF
>TRBJ1-2|TRBV24-1
CATSELQGDGIFGYTF
>TRBJ2-1|TRBV5-6
CASSFFPLLDEQFF
>TRBJ2-2|TRBV24-1
CATSDFGETGELFF
>TRBJ2-1|TRBV29-1
CSVGRENEQFF
>TRBJ2-5|TRBV27
CASSSFTLAGVEETQYF
>TRBJ2-7|TRBV19
CASKFAGEAYEQYF
>TRBJ1-1|TRBV9
CASSVVLRATEAFF
>TRBJ2-1|TRBV20-1
CSSPNGTSGMAGFLYNEQFF
>TRBJ2-1|TRBV7-9
CASSAGGANYNEQFF
>TRBJ1-1|TRBV12-3/TRBV12-4
CASSRVDRGTEAFF
>TRBJ2-2|TRBV27
CASSNANTGELFF
>TRBJ2-5|TRBV11-2
CASSRIAGGQETQYF
>TRBJ2-1|TRBV7-4
CASSSKLAGVPEQFF
>TRBJ2-2|TRBV6-5
CASSSPWTELGSGRNTGELFF
>TRBJ1-1|TRBV7-9
CASSRPRDRSTEAFF
>TRBJ2-2|TRBV18
CASSPPVPGRELFF
>TRBJ1-5|TRBV6-5
CASSYSGAGQPQHF
>TRBJ2-7|TRBV7-2
CASSPDRIASYEQYF
>TRBJ1-4|TRBV15
CATSRTGWTNEKLFF
>TRBJ1-2|TRBV10-3
CAISGIGGGEAQTNYGYTF
>TRBJ2-5|TRBV5-1
CASSWTGFGETQYF
>TRBJ2-7|TRBV27
CASSLIGPAYEQYF